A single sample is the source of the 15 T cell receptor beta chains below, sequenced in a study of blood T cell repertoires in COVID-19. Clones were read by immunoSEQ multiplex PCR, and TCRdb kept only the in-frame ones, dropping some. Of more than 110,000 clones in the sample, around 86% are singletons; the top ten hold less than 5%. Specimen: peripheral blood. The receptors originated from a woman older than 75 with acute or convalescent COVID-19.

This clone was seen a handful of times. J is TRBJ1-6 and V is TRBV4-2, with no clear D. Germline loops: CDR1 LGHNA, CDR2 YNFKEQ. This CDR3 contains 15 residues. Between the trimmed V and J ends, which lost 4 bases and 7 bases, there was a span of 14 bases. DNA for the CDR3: TGTGCCAGCAGCCGGTCTCGGGGTCAGAATTCACCCCTCCACTTT. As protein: CASSRSRGQNSPLHF.

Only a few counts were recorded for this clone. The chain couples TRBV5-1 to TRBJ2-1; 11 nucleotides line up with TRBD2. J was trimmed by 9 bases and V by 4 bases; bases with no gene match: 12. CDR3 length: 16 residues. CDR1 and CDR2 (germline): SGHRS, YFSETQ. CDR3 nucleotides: TGCGCCAGCAGCCCACAGACTAGCGGGATGGTAGGTGAGCAGTTCTTC. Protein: CASSPQTSGMVGEQFF.

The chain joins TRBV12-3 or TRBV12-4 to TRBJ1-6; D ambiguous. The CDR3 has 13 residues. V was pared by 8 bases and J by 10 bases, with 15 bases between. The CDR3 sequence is CASGLLGSSPLHF. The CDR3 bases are TGTGCCAGCGGGCTCCTCGGCTCCTCACCCCTCCACTTT.

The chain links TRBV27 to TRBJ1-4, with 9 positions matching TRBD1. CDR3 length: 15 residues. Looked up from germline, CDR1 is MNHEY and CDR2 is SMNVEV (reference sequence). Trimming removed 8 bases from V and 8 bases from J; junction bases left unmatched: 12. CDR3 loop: CASARTGGAREKLFF. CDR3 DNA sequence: TGTGCCAGCGCCCGAACAGGGGGCGCACGGGAAAAACTGTTTTTT.

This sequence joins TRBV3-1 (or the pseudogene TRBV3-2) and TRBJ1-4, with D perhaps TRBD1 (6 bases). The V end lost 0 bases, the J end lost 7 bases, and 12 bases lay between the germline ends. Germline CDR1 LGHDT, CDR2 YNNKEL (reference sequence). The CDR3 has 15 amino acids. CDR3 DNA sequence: TGTGCCAGCAGCCAAGAAGGCAGGGGTGTTGAAAAACTGTTTTTT. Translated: CASSQEGRGVEKLFF.

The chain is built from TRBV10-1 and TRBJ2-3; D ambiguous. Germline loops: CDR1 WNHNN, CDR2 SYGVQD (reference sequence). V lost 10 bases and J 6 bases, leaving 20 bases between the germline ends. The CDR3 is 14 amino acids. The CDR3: CATSSGPPSDTQYF. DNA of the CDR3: TGCGCCACCAGCAGTGGTCCACCCTCTGATACGCAGTATTTT.

This CDR3 is CASRLERDTYEQYF. CDR3 in DNA: TGTGCCAGCAGGCTGGAGAGGGACACCTACGAGCAGTACTTC. The rearrangement links TRBV6-5 to TRBJ2-7; possible D gene TRBD1, 6 bases. This CDR3 has 14 residues. With 6 bases removed from V and 2 bases from J, the gap between germline ends came to 14 bases. Per germline, CDR1 MNHEY and CDR2 SVGAGI.

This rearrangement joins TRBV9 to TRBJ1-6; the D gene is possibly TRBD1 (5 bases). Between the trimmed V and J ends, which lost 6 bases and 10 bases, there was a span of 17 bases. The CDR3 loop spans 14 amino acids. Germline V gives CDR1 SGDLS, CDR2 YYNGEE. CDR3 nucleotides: TGTGCCAGCAACCCAGCACCGGGGGGATCACCCCTCCACTTT. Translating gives CASNPAPGGSPLHF.

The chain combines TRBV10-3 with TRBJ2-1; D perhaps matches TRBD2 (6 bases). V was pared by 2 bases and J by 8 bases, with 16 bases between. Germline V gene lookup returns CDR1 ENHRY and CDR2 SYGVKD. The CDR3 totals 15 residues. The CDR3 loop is CAISEAGTGLDEQFF. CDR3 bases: TGTGCCATCAGTGAGGCAGGGACTGGGTTGGATGAGCAGTTCTTC.

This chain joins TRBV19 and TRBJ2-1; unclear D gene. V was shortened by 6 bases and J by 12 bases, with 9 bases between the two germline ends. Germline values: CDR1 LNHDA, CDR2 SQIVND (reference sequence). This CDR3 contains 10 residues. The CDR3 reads CASRGSGQFF. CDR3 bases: TGTGCCAGTAGGGGCAGTGGGCAGTTCTTC. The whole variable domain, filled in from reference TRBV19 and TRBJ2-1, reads DGGITQSPKYLFRKEGQNVTLSCEQNLNHDAMYWYRQDPGQGLRLIYYSQIVNDFQKGDIAEGYSVSREKKESFPLTVTSAQKNPTAFYLCASRGSGQFFGPGTRLTVL.

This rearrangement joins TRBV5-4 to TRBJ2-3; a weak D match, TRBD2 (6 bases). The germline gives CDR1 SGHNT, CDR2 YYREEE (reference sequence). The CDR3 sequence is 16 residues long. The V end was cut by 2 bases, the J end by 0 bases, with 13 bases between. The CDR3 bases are TGTGCCAGCAGCTTCTTCGCGGGGTCTAGCACAGATACGCAGTATTTT. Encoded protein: CASSFFAGSSTDTQYF.

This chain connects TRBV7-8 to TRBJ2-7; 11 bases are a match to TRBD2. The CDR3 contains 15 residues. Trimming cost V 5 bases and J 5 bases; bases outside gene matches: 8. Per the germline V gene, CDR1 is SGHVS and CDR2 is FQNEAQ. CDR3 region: CASSPYSGRAHEQYF. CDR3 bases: TGTGCCAGCAGCCCGTATAGCGGGAGGGCCCACGAGCAGTACTTC. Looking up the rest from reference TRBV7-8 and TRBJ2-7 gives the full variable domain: GAGVSQSPRYKVAKRGQDVALRCDPISGHVSLFWYQQALGQGPEFLTYFQNEAQLDKSGLPSDRFFAERPEGSVSTLKIQRTQQEDSAVYLCASSPYSGRAHEQYFGPGTRLTVT.

The CDR3 coding sequence is TGTGCCAGCAGCCTTCGCGGGACAGGACTAGATACGCAGTATTTT. Amino acid sequence: CASSLRGTGLDTQYF. The chain has TRBV5-4 and TRBJ2-3; TRBD1 matches 8 bases. Germline V gene data show CDR1 as SGHNT and CDR2 as YYREEE (reference sequence). CDR3 length equals 15 residues. After removal of 4 bases from V and 5 bases from J, the junction contained 9 bases not matched to a gene.

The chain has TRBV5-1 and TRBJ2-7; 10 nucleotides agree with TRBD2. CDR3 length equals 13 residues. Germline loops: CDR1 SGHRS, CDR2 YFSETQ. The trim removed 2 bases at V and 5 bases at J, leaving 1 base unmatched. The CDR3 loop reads CASSLAGGHEQYF. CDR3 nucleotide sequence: TGCGCCAGCAGCTTAGCGGGGGGGCACGAGCAGTACTTC.

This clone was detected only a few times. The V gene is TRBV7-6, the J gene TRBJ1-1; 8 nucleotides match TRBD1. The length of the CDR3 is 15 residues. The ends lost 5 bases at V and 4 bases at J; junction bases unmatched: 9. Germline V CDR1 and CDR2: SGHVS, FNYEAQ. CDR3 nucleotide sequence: TGTGCCAGCAGCCTAGTGGGACAGGCGGTCACTGAAGCTTTCTTT. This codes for CASSLVGQAVTEAFF.